This T cell receptor (beta chain) was documented in a study of blood T cells in healthy people across ages. The overall study: About one barcoded beta molecule per two T cells was captured by template switching. Study-wide findings and caveats: Per-million-T-cell TCR beta diversity fell roughly linearly with age.

This clonotype was counted a few times. Antigen specificity is unknown. CDR1 is MGHRA and CDR2 is YSYEKL in the germline V gene. The CDR3 extends over 15 amino acids. Deletions cut 6 bases from V and 3 bases from J, with 14 bases between. PCR was performed a second time for roughly 7 to 11 cycles using a sample-barcoded 5' primer and a J-beta primer mix. TCRdb used MiXCR to reprocess the 5' RACE reads, holding one entry per CDR3 protein. The sample records almost 1 million distinct CDR3 sequences, roughly 51% being singletons. Specimen: blood. This TCR came from a woman aged 60-75 years in good health. The gene calls are TRBV4-1 and TRBJ1-4, with D perhaps matching TRBD1 (6 bases). CDR3: CASSLPTGSNEKLFF. The CDR3 bases are TGCGCCAGCAGTCTCCCGACAGGATCTAATGAAAAACTGTTTTTT.